The present T cell receptor beta chain was sequenced within a study of blood T cell repertoires in COVID-19. The CDR3 extends over 14 amino acids. Germline CDR1 reads SGHTA; CDR2 reads FQGNSA. The V segment lost 5 bases and the J segment 2 bases; nucleotides outside the gene matches: 1. Participants spanned ages about 18 to 100 years and resided in 20 to 30 US areas. Here immunoSEQ multiplex PCR was the method, and the copy in TCRdb shows in-frame clones only, minus some. The sample shows 300,000 to 350,000 clones, nearly 90% of them seen only once. What was sequenced was PBMCs or T cells enriched from blood (not recorded which). The V and J genes are TRBV7-2 and TRBJ2-7, with TRBD2 identical over 12 bases. This receptor was obtained from a woman aged 18-29 years with acute COVID-19. The CDR3 protein is CASSGLAGPYEQYF. The CDR3 nucleotides are TGTGCCAGCAGCGGACTAGCGGGGCCCTACGAGCAGTACTTC.